This TCR beta chain was captured in a study of T cell responses to AZD1222 COVID-19 vaccine. Germline CDR1 SGHDT, CDR2 YYEEEE. V was cut by 1 base and J by 0 bases, with 10 bases left in between. The CDR3 is 15 residues long. Method: immunoSEQ multiplex PCR; TCRdb's copy keeps in-frame clones and lacks some. The table includes approximately 100,000 clones, about 90% detected once. Study-wide points: CD4 TCRs associated with vaccination spanned spike, dominating at 160-218 and 743-854.

With regard to this clone: Its antigen is unknown.

The receptor was isolated from an adult in good health. This specimen was peripheral blood, taken on day 0 of AZD1222 vaccination. The chain combines TRBV5-6 with TRBJ1-1; D ambiguous. The CDR3 loop is CASSLREYLNTEAFF. In DNA form, the CDR3 reads TGTGCCAGCAGCTTGAGAGAATACCTGAACACTGAAGCTTTCTTT.